The sequence of this T cell receptor beta chain was determined in a study of OX40 agonist ivuxolimab in advanced cancers. Study at large: Two cutaneous melanoma patients and one hepatocellular carcinoma patient, three in all, had partial responses.

Blood draws occurred at baseline, cycle 4 day 1, and cycle 7 day 1. General study findings and limits: Expanded peripheral T cells had an undetermined antigen specificity. Partial responders at 0.1-3.0 mg/kg showed near-lowest clonal expansion.

Sequencing used immunoSEQ multiplex PCR; TCRdb keeps in-frame clones, though not all of them. The sample records fewer than 100,000 clones, roughly four fifths being singletons. With regard to this clone: The antigen is unknown.

The sequence derives from an adult with an advanced solid tumor such as melanoma, head and neck, liver or kidney cancer. The material sequenced was CD4+ or CD8+ T cells sorted from blood, taken in a trial of the OX40 agonist ivuxolimab.

CDR3 protein: CASKAGGQTDTQYF. The CDR3 coding sequence is TGTGCCAGCAAAGCGGGGGGGCAGACAGATACGCAGTATTTT. This chain uses TRBV2 with TRBJ2-3, with TRBD2 matching 10 bases. There are 14 residues in the CDR3. Trimming at V came to 7 bases and at J to 3 bases, leaving 4 bases not matched to a gene. CDR1 and CDR2 from the germline V gene are SNHLY and FYNNEI.